Presented here are 18 T cell receptor beta chains from one specimen sequenced in a study of Graves' ophthalmopathy and Graves' hyperthyroidism (dated by TCRdb to 2016 to 2018). Sequencing instrument: Illumina HiSeq 2000. For repertoire sequencing, the TCR beta CDR3 regions were amplified from RNA transcripts. The first round was an RT-PCR using HTBI primers with the Qiagen OneStep RT-PCR kit, and this first round was followed by a second-round multiplex PCR, then size selection and purification. Starting from the raw public reads, TCRdb applied fastp trimming at Q25, assembled clones with MiXCR and retained in-frame beta chains. Each CDR3 protein gets just one entry, which takes the most common genes and DNA from the rows behind it. This sample is represented by under 400,000 distinct CDR3 sequences; 15% to 20% of them were singletons. About 12% of the sample goes to the ten largest clones. The sequenced material came from peripheral blood. These receptors were obtained from an adult man with Graves' ophthalmopathy.

This clonotype was detected many times. This sequence joins TRBV2 and TRBJ2-5; 12 bases match TRBD2. The V gene end was trimmed by 2 bases and the J gene end by 7 bases; junction bases not matched to a gene: 8. CDR1 is SNHLY, CDR2 FYNNEI, per germline. CDR3 length: 16 amino acids. The CDR3 DNA reads as TGTGCCAGCAGTGAACTGACTAGCGGGAGATCGGGGACCCAGTACTTC. The encoded protein is CASSELTSGRSGTQYF.

The chain uses TRBV12-3 or TRBV12-4 and TRBJ2-2; a possible D gene is TRBD1 (6 bases). CDR3 length equals 14 residues. The V gene lost 7 bases and the J gene lost 6 bases, with 15 bases spanning the gap. The CDR3 DNA reads TGTGCCAGCAACGCCATACAGGGTGCCGGGGAGCTGTTTTTT. It translates to CASNAIQGAGELFF.

The table lists this clonotype with many counts. J is TRBJ1-6 and V is TRBV4-2; D is unclear. Germline V gene data show CDR1 as LGHNA and CDR2 as YNFKEQ. The CDR3 length is 12 residues. V was cut by 0 bases and J by 9 bases, with 3 bases left in between. CDR3 loop: CASSQDFSPLHF. The CDR3 nucleotides are TGTGCCAGCAGCCAAGACTTTTCACCCCTCCACTTT.

In its sample, this clonotype was seen many times. The chain is built from TRBV6-1 and TRBJ2-5; 7 nucleotides line up with TRBD1. The CDR3 covers 14 residues. The J segment lost 4 bases and the V segment lost 5 bases, leaving 7 bases of the junction unmatched. Germline CDR1 reads MNHNS; CDR2 reads SASEGT. Written as DNA, the CDR3 is TGTGCCAGCAGTCGAAACAGGGGTGGAGAGACCCAGTACTTC. Translation: CASSRNRGGETQYF.

This clonotype was seen ten or more times. The chain combines TRBV6-5 with TRBJ1-3, with D maybe TRBD1 (6 bases). The CDR3 has 16 residues. Germline loops: CDR1 MNHEY, CDR2 SVGAGI. Trimming shortened V by 0 bases and J by 0 bases, and 9 bases separated the two germline ends. CDR3 in DNA: TGTGCCAGCAGTTACTCGAGGGGGTTCTCTGGAAACACCATATATTTT. Its translation: CASSYSRGFSGNTIYF.

This clonotype was detected ten times or more. The rearrangement links TRBV30 to TRBJ1-2; no definite D call. Trimming stripped 2 bases from V and 8 bases from J, with 9 bases between. This CDR3 has 11 residues. Per the germline V gene, CDR1 is GTSNPN and CDR2 is SVGIG (reference sequence). CDR3 amino acids: CAWSTQGGYTF. DNA of the CDR3: TGTGCCTGGAGTACCCAAGGGGGCTACACCTTC. The full variable domain, its missing parts supplied by reference TRBV30 and TRBJ1-2, is SQTIHQWPATLVQPVGSPLSLECTVEGTSNPNLYWYRQAAGRGLQLLFYSVGIGQISSEVPQNLSASRPQDRQFILSSKKLLLSDSGFYLCAWSTQGGYTFGSGTRLTVV.

Ten or more counts support this clonotype. The CDR3 DNA reads TGTGCCAGCCAAGGGGCAGGTACTTTGAACACTGAAGCTTTCTTT. Residues: CASQGAGTLNTEAFF. The chain recombines TRBV2 with TRBJ1-1; a weak D match, TRBD1 (5 bases). The germline gives CDR1 SNHLY, CDR2 FYNNEI. Trimming shortened V by 8 bases and J by 0 bases, and 16 bases separated the two germline ends. CDR3 length: 15 amino acids.

This clonotype came up once. V is TRBV28 and J is TRBJ2-7; TRBD2 aligns across 12 bases. The germline gives CDR1 MDHEN, CDR2 SYDVKM. V was clipped by 3 bases and J by 3 bases; unmatched bases: 15. This CDR3 contains 19 residues. CDR3 residues: CASSLTAASGGALNYEQYF. DNA of the CDR3: TGTGCCAGCAGTTTGACGGCGGCTAGCGGGGGGGCCTTGAACTACGAGCAGTACTTC.

Ten or more counts support this clonotype. V and J are TRBV7-2 and TRBJ1-1; 9 nucleotides align to TRBD1. V dropped 2 bases and J dropped 13; count of bases not matched to a gene: 8. The CDR3 is 13 residues long. Per germline, CDR1 SGHTA and CDR2 FQGNSA. CDR3 DNA: TGTGCCAGCAGCTTACTGGGACAGGGAGAGGGTTTCTTT. Protein sequence: CASSLLGQGEGFF. Based on the CDR3 plus reference TRBV7-2 and TRBJ1-1, the full variable domain is GAGVSQSPSNKVTEKGKDVELRCDPISGHTALYWYRQSLGQGLEFLIYFQGNSAPDKSGLPSDRFSAERTGGSVSTLTIQRTQQEDSAVYLCASSLLGQGEGFFGQGTRLTVV.

There are many counts of this clonotype. The chain joins TRBV19 to TRBJ2-2, with 7 positions matching TRBD1. From germline, CDR1 is LNHDA and CDR2 SQIVND (reference sequence). J was trimmed by 1 base and V by 5 bases; bases with no gene match: 4. This CDR3 spans 15 amino acids. The CDR3 DNA reads TGTGCCAGTAGTTTGACAGGGTGGAACACCGGGGAGCTGTTTTTT. Its protein product is CASSLTGWNTGELFF.

Of note for this clonotype: At one end the junction does not follow the germline gene, possibly because of a read error. The chain is built from TRBV12-3 or TRBV12-4 and TRBJ2-7; 12 bases line up with TRBD2. The CDR3 sequence is 17 residues long. CDR3 sequence reads: CASEPLGLAGGAYGQYF. In nucleotides, the CDR3 is TGTGCCAGCGAACCCCTGGGACTAGCGGGTGGGGCCTACGGGCAGTACTTC.

This clonotype was observed many times. The chain is built from TRBV2 and TRBJ2-7; no clear D gene. With 5 bases removed from V and 2 bases from J, the gap between germline ends came to 13 bases. This CDR3 is 14 amino acids long. Germline V lookup: CDR1 SNHLY, CDR2 FYNNEI. For the CDR3, the DNA is TGTGCCAGCAGTTTTGATCACAGCCCCTACGAGCAGTACTTC. Translation gives CASSFDHSPYEQYF.

This clonotype was seen ten or more times. The rearrangement links TRBV7-8 to TRBJ2-2, with D possibly TRBD1 on 5 matching bases. This CDR3 is built from 18 residues. Germline CDR1 and CDR2: SGHVS and FQNEAQ. Trimming shortened V by 1 base and J by 5 bases, and 20 bases separated the two germline ends. CDR3 residues: CASSLGVLGGHETGELFF. The CDR3 nucleotides are TGTGCCAGCAGCTTAGGAGTTCTGGGTGGACATGAGACCGGGGAGCTGTTTTTT.

This clonotype was detected many times. This chain joins TRBV5-6 and TRBJ1-2; 7 nucleotides match TRBD1. This CDR3 contains 15 residues. Germline CDR1 and CDR2: SGHDT and YYEEEE. V shed 2 bases and J 2 bases; nucleotides not matched to a gene: 6. The CDR3 sequence: CASSLMTQGNYGYTF. CDR3 sequence (DNA): TGTGCCAGCAGCTTAATGACACAGGGGAACTATGGCTACACCTTC.

The table lists this clonotype with many counts. CDR3 protein: CASSRRQGAGDGYTF. The CDR3 coding sequence is TGTGCCAGCAGCCGCCGACAGGGGGCTGGGGATGGCTACACCTTC. V and J are TRBV3-1 and TRBJ1-2; 10 bases agree with TRBD1. The CDR3 spans 15 residues. In germline, CDR1 is LGHDT, CDR2 YNNKEL (reference sequence). V shed 4 bases, J shed 6 bases, and the junction held 8 bases outside the gene matches.

In this sample, this clonotype turned up many times. The V and J genes are TRBV29-1 and TRBJ1-2, with unresolved D. Germline-derived CDR1 and CDR2 are SQVTM and ANQGSEA. The CDR3 is 13 amino acids. Trimming stripped 2 bases from V and 0 bases from J, with 7 bases between. The CDR3 spells CSVEQLSNYGYTF. CDR3 coding DNA: TGCAGCGTTGAACAGCTATCTAACTATGGCTACACCTTC.

The rearrangement uses TRBV6-5 and TRBJ1-1, with TRBD1 matching 7 bases. The ends lost 2 bases at V and 4 bases at J; junction bases unmatched: 10. Germline V gene sequence: CDR1 MNHEY, CDR2 SVGAGI. The CDR3 has 16 residues. CDR3 sequence reads: CASSYLGAGGGTEAFF. For the CDR3, the DNA is TGTGCCAGCAGTTACCTCGGGGCAGGGGGAGGCACTGAAGCTTTCTTT.

There are many counts of this clonotype. The chain uses TRBV4-1 and TRBJ2-2, with D maybe TRBD1 (6 bases). The germline V gene has CDR1 MGHRA and CDR2 YSYEKL. This CDR3 comprises 20 residues. Trimming removed 0 bases at V and 4 bases at J, with 24 bases between. CDR3 nucleotides: TGCGCCAGCAGCCAAGATAACCGCGTGGGGGCCGGACCTAGCACCGGGGAGCTGTTTTTT. The encoded protein is CASSQDNRVGAGPSTGELFF.